The sequence of this TCR beta chain was determined in a study of Ad26.COV2.S vaccination and SARS-CoV-2 variants. With regard to this clone: Its antigen is not identified.

Assay: immunoSEQ multiplex PCR; the TCRdb copy retains only in-frame clones and omits some. The data contain 440,000 or so clones, 89% of them seen just once; the ten biggest clones take up 1.7%. Sample treatment: some 20 received Ad26.COV2.S at low or high dose, single or two shots; about 5 received placebo; per-sample allocation not given. Samples analyzed were those drawn on day 63 after the first vaccine or placebo injection. Findings of the study overall: An underestimation of total T cell responses may have resulted from the TCR breadth and depth analyses. Non-spike TCR breadth did not differ much between vaccine and placebo recipients.

The origin of this receptor is a person aged 18 to 59 who received the Ad26.COV2.S COVID-19 vaccine or a placebo. The material was peripheral blood, obtained in a trial of Ad26.COV2.S vaccine versus placebo.

CDR3 DNA sequence: TGCGCCAGCAGCCTACAGACGGGACTAGCGGCGCCCTACGAGCAGTACTTC. Amino acid sequence: CASSLQTGLAAPYEQYF. The rearrangement links TRBV4-1 to TRBJ2-7; 11 positions agree with TRBD2. CDR3 size: 17 residues. With 4 bases clipped from V and 2 bases from J, the junction kept 10 bases outside the gene matches. Germline CDR1 reads MGHRA; CDR2 reads YSYEKL.